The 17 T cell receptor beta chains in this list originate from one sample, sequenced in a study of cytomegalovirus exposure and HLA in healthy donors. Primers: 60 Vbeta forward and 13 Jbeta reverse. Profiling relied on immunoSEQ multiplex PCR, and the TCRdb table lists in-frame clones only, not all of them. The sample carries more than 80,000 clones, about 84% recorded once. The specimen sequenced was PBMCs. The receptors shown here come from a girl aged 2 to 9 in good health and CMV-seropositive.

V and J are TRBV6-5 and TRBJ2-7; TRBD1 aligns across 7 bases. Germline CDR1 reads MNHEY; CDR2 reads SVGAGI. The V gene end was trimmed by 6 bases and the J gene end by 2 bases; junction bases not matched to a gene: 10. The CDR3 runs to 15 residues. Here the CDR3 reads CASRENRGQTYEQYF. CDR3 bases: TGTGCCAGCAGGGAAAACAGGGGACAAACCTACGAGCAGTACTTC.

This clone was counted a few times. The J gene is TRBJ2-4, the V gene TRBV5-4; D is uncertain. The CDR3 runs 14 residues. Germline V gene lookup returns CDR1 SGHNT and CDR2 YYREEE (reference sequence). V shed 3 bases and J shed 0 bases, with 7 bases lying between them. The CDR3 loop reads CASSSALAKNIQYF. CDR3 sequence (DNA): TGTGCCAGCAGCTCTGCACTAGCCAAAAACATTCAGTACTTC.

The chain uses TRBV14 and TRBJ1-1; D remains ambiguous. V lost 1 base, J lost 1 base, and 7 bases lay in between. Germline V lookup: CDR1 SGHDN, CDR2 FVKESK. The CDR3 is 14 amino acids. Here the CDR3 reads CASSQGAGNTEAFF. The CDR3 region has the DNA TGTGCCAGCAGCCAAGGTGCAGGGAACACTGAAGCTTTCTTT.

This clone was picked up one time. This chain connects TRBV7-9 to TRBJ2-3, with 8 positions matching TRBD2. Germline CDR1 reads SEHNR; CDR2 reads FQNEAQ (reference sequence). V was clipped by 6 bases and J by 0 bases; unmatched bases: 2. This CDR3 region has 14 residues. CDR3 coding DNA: TGTGCCAGCAGTCCTAGCGGGAGCACAGATACGCAGTATTTT. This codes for CASSPSGSTDTQYF.

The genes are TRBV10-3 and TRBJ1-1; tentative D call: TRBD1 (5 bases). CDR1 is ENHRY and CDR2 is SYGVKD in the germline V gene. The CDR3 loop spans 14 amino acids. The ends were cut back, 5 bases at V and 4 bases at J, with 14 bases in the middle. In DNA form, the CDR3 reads TGTGCCATCAGTTGGGGGGAGGTAGGCACTGAAGCTTTCTTT. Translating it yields CAISWGEVGTEAFF.

The CDR3 DNA sequence: TGTGCCAGCAGCTCACTTAGCGGAGCACTGAGCTCCTACGAGCAGTACTTC. It is translated as CASSSLSGALSSYEQYF. The rearrangement joins TRBV11-2 to TRBJ2-5; possible D gene TRBD2, 6 bases. The DNA matches TRBJ2-7 better at its end, which makes the J call doubtful. The length of the CDR3 is 17 residues. Germline CDR1 SGHAT, CDR2 FQNNGV.

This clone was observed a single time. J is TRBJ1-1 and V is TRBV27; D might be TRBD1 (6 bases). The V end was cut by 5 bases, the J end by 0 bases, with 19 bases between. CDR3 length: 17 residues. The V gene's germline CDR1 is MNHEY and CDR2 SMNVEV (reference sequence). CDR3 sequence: CASSVLSQTGLNTEAFF. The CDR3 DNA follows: TGTGCCAGCAGTGTCTTATCGCAAACAGGGTTGAACACTGAAGCTTTCTTT.

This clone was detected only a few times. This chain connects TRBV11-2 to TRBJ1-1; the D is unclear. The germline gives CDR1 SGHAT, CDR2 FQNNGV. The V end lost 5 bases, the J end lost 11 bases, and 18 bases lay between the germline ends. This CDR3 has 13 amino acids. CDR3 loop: CASSPTLPREAFF. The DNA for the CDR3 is TGTGCCAGCAGCCCGACTCTACCGCGCGAGGCTTTCTTT.

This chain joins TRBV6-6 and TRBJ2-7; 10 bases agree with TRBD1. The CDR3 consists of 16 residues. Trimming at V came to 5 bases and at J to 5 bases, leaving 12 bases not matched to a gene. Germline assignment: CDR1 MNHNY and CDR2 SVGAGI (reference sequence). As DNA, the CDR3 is TGTGCCAGCAGTCGGGGGATGACAGGGGGCGGCCACGAGCAGTACTTC. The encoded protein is CASSRGMTGGGHEQYF.

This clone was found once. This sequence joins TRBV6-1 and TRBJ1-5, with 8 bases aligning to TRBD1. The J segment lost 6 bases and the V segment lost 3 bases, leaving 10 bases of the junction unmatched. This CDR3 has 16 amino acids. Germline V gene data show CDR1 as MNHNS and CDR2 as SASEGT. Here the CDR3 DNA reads TGTGCCAGCAGTGACCTACCAGGGGGCATCAGTCAGCCCCAGCATTTT. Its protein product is CASSDLPGGISQPQHF.

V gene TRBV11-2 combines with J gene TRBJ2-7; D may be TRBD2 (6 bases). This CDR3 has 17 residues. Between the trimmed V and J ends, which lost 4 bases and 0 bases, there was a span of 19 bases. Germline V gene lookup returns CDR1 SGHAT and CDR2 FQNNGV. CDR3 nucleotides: TGTGCCAGCAGCTCACTTAGCGGAGCACTGAGCTCCTACGAGCAGTACTTC. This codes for CASSSLSGALSSYEQYF.

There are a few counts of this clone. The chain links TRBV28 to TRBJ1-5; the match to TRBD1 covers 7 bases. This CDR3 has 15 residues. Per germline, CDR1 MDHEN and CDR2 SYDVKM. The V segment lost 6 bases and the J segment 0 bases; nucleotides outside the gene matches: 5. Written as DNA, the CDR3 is TGTGCCAGCAGCCCGGGACAGTTTAGCAATCAGCCCCAGCATTTT. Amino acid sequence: CASSPGQFSNQPQHF.

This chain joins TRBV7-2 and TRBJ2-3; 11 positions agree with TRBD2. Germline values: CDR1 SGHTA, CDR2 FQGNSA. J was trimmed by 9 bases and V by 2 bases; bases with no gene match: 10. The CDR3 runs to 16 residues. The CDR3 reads CASSLLAGGLLHTQYF. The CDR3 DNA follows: TGTGCCAGCAGCTTACTAGCGGGAGGTCTTTTACACACGCAGTATTTT. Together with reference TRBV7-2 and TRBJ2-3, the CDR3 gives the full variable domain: GAGVSQSPSNKVTEKGKDVELRCDPISGHTALYWYRQSLGQGLEFLIYFQGNSAPDKSGLPSDRFSAERTGGSVSTLTIQRTQQEDSAVYLCASSLLAGGLLHTQYFGPGTRLTVL.

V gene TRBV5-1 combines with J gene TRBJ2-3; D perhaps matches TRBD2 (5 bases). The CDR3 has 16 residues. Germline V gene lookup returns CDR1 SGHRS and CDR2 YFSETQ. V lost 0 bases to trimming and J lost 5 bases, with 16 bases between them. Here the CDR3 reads CASSLAWELVQDTQYF. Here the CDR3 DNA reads TGCGCCAGCAGCTTGGCCTGGGAACTAGTTCAAGATACGCAGTATTTT.

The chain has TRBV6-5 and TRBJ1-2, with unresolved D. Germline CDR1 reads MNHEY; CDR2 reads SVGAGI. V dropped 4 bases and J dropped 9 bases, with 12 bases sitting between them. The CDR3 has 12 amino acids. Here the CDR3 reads CASSFQALSYTF. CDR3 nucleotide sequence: TGTGCCAGCAGTTTTCAGGCATTGAGCTACACCTTC.

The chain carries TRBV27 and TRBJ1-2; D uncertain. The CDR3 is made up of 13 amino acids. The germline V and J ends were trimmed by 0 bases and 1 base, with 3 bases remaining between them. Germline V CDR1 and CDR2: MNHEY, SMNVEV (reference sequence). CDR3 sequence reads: CASSLSSNYGYTF. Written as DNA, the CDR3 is TGTGCCAGCAGTTTATCGAGTAACTATGGCTACACCTTC.

In nucleotides, the CDR3 is TGTGCCATCAGCGTTGGGACTAGCGGGAGTCGGACAGATACGCAGTATTTT. This codes for CAISVGTSGSRTDTQYF. This chain links TRBV10-3 with TRBJ2-3, with TRBD2 identical over 14 bases. The trim removed 6 bases at V and 3 bases at J, leaving 8 bases unmatched. This CDR3 comprises 17 residues. In germline, CDR1 is ENHRY, CDR2 SYGVKD.